This T cell receptor (beta chain) appears in the sequencing data of a study of beta chain features in type 1 diabetes. Investigators reverse transcribed all isolated RNA, so they sequenced expressed TCRB transcripts. Sequencing used immunoSEQ multiplex PCR; TCRdb keeps in-frame clones, though not all of them. The sample yields about 220,000 clones, 9.5% to 13% seen once. Staining for CD45RO/CCR7/CD25/CD127/CD95/CD27 allowed sorting of CD4+ naive, central memory, regulatory and stem cell-like memory cells. Sorted populations all had greater than 95% purity. This clone was seen many times. Source material: central memory CD4+ T cells from blood. This clonotype was obtained from a man aged 18 to 35 in good health.

CDR3 nucleotide sequence: TGTGCCACCAGCGGGGACCCGCTAGCGGGAATCCAAGAGACCCAGTACTTC. This encodes CATSGDPLAGIQETQYF. V and J are TRBV15 and TRBJ2-5, with 9 bases that match TRBD2. J lost 1 base, V lost 5 bases, and 11 bases had no gene match. This CDR3 contains 17 residues. Germline V CDR1 and CDR2: LNHNV, YYDKDF (reference sequence).